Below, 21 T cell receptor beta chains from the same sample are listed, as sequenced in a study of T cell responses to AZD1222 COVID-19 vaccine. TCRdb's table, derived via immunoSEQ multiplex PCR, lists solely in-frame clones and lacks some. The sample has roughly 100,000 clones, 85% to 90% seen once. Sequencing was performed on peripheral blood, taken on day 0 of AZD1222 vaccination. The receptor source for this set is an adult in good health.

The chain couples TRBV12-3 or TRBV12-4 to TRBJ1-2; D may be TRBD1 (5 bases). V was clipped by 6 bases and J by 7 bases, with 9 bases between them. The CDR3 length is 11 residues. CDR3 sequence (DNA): TGTGCCAGCAGCCCTGGGGGTGGCTACACCTTC. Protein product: CASSPGGGYTF.

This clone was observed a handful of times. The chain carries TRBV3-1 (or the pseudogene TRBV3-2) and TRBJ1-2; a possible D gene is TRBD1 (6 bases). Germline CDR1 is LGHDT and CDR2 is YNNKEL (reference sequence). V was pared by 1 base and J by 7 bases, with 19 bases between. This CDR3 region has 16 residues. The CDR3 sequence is CASSQGRGTGRTGYTF. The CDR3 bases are TGTGCCAGCAGCCAAGGTCGAGGCACAGGGCGTACTGGCTACACCTTC.

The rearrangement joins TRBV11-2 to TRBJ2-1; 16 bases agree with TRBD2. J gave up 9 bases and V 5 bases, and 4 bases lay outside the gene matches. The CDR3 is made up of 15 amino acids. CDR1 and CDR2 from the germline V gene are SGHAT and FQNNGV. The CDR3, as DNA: TGTGCCAGCAGCCTGGGACTAGCGGGGGGGATTGAGCAGTTCTTC. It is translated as CASSLGLAGGIEQFF.

CDR3 region: CASRPTGGPYNEQFF. In nucleotides, the CDR3 is TGTGCCAGCAGACCTACAGGGGGCCCCTACAATGAGCAGTTCTTC. This sequence joins TRBV6-5 and TRBJ2-1, with TRBD1 matching 9 bases. CDR3 size: 15 residues. Germline V lookup: CDR1 MNHEY, CDR2 SVGAGI. The trim removed 6 bases at V and 2 bases at J, leaving 5 bases unmatched.

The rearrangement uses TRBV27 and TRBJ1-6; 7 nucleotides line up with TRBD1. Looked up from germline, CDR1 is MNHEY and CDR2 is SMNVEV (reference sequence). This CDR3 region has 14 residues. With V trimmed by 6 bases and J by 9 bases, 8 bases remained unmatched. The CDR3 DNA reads TGTGCCAGCAGATTGACAGGGTATGGTTCACCCCTCCACTTT. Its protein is CASRLTGYGSPLHF.

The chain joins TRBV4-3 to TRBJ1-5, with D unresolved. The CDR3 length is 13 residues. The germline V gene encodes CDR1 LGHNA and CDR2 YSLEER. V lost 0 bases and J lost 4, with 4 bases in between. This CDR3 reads CASSQEWNQPQHF. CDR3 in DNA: TGCGCCAGCAGCCAAGAGTGGAATCAGCCCCAGCATTTT.

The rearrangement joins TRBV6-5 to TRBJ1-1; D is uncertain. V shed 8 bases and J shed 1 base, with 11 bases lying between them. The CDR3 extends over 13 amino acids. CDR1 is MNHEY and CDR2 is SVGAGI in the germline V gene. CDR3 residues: CASQPVKNTEAFF. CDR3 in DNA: TGTGCCAGCCAACCGGTGAAGAACACTGAAGCTTTCTTT.

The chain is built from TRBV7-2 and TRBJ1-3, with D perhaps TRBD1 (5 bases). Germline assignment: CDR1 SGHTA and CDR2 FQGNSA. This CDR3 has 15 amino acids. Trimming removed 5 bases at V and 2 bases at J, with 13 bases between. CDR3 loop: CASSRGGGPGNTIYF. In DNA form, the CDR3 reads TGTGCCAGCAGCCGCGGGGGGGGACCTGGAAACACCATATATTTT.

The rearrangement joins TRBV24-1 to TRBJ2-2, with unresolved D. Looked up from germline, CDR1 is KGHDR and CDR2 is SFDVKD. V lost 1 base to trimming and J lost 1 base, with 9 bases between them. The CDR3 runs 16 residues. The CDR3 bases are TGTGCCACCAGTGATTTTCTCTCCGAGAACACCGGGGAGCTGTTTTTT. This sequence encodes CATSDFLSENTGELFF.

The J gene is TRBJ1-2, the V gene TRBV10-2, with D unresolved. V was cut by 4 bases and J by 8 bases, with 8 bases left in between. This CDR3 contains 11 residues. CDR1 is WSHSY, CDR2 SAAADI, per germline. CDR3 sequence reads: CASSGGGGYTF. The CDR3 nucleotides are TGCGCCAGCAGTGGAGGAGGCGGCTACACCTTC.

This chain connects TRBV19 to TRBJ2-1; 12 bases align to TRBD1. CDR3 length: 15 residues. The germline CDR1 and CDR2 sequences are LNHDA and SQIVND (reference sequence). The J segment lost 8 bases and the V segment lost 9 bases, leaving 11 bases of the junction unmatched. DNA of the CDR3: TGTGCCAGCCTCCCGCGGGGACAGGGGGCGTATGAGCAGTTCTTC. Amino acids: CASLPRGQGAYEQFF.

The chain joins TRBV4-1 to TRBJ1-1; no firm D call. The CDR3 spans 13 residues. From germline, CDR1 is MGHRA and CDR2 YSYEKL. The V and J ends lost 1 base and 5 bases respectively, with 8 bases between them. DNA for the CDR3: TGCGCCAGCAGCCAAGGGCCGGGGACTGAAGCTTTCTTT. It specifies CASSQGPGTEAFF.

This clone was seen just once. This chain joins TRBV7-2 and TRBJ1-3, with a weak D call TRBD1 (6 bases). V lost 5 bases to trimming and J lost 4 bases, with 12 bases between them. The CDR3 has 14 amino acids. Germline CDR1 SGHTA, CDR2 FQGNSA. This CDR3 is CASSPDRFGNTIYF. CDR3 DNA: TGTGCCAGCAGCCCGGACAGATTCGGAAACACCATATATTTT.

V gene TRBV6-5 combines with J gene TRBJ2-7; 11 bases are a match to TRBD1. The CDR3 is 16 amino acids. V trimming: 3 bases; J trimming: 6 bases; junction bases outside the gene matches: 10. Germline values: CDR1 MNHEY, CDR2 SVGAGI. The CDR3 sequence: CASSYSPGQGAGEQYF. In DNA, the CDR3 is TGTGCCAGCAGTTATTCGCCAGGACAGGGGGCGGGCGAGCAGTACTTC.

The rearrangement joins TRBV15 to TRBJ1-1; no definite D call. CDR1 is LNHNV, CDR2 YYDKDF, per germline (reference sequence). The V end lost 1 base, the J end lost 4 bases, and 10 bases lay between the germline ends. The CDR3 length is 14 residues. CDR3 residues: CATSRGGTATEAFF. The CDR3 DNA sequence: TGTGCCACCAGCAGAGGAGGAACGGCCACTGAAGCTTTCTTT. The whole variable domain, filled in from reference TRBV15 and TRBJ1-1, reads DAMVIQNPRYQVTQFGKPVTLSCSQTLNHNVMYWYQQKSSQAPKLLFHYYDKDFNNEADTPDNFQSRRPNTSFCFLDIRSPGLGDTAMYLCATSRGGTATEAFFGQGTRLTVV.

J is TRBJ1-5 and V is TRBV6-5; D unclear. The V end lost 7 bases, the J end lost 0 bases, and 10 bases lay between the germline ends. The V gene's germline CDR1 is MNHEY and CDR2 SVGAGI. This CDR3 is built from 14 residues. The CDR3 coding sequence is TGTGCCAGCACCCCGGGCCATAGCAATCAGCCCCAGCATTTT. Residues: CASTPGHSNQPQHF.

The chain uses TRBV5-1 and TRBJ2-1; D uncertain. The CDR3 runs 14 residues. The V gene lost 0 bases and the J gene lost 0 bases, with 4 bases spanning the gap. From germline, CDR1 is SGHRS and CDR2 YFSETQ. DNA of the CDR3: TGCGCCAGCAGCTTGGATGGCTCCTACAATGAGCAGTTCTTC. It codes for CASSLDGSYNEQFF.

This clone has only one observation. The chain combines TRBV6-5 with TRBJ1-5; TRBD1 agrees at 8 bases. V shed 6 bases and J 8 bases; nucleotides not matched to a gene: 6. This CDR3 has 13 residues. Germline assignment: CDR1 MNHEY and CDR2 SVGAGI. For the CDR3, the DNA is TGTGCCAGCAGAAGGGACAGGAGTGAGCCCCAGCATTTT. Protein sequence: CASRRDRSEPQHF.

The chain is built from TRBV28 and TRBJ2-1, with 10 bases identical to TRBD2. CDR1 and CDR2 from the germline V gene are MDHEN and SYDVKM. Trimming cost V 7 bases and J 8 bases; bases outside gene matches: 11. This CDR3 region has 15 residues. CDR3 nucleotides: TGTGCCAGCACCGCCAGAGCGGGGGGGGGCTATGAGCAGTTCTTC. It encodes CASTARAGGGYEQFF. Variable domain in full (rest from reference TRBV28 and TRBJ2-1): DVKVTQSSRYLVKRTGEKVFLECVQDMDHENMFWYRQDPGLGLRLIYFSYDVKMKEKGDIPEGYSVSREKKERFSLILESASTNQTSMYLCASTARAGGGYEQFFGPGTRLTVL.

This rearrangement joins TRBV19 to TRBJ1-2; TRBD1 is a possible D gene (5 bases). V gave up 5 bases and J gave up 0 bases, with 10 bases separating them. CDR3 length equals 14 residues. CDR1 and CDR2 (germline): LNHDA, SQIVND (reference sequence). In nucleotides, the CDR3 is TGTGCCAGTAGTGTCAGGGCTACTAACTATGGCTACACCTTC. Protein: CASSVRATNYGYTF.

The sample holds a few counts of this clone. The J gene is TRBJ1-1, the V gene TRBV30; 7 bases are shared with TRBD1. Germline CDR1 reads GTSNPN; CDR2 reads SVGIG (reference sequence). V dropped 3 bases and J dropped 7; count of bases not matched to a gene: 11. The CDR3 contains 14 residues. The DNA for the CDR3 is TGTGCCTGGAGCTCTAAGAGGGGGCGCGGTGAAGCTTTCTTT. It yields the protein CAWSSKRGRGEAFF. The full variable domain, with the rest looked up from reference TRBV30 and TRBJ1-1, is SQTIHQWPATLVQPVGSPLSLECTVEGTSNPNLYWYRQAAGRGLQLLFYSVGIGQISSEVPQNLSASRPQDRQFILSSKKLLLSDSGFYLCAWSSKRGRGEAFFGQGTRLTVV.